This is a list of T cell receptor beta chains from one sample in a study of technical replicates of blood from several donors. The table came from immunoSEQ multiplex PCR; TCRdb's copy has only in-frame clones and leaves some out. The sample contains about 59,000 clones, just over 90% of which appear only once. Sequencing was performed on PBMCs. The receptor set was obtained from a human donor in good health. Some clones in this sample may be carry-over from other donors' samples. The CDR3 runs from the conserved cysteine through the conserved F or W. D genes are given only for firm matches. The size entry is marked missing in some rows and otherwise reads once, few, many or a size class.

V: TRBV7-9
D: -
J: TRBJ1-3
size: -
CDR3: CASHRDLGGTTGNTIYF

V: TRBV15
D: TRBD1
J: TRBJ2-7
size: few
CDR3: CATSRATGTGFNEQYF

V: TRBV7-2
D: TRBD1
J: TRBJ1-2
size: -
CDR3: CASSPRTGGAGGYGYTF

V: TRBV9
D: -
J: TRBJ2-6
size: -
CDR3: CASEEANVLTF

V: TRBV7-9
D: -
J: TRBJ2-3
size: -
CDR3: CASPGSSTDTQYF

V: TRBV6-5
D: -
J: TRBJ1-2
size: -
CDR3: CASSYSAGGHYGYTF

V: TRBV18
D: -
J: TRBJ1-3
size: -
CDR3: CASSPRVGQGGNTIYF

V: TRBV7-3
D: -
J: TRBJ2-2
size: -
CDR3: CASSIPGGELFF

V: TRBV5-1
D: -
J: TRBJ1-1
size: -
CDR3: CASNELGGKNTEAFF

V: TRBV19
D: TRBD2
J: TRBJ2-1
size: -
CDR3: CASSIFASGGSYNEQFF

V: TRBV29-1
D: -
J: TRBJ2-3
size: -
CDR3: CSVDPDKGSLFTDTQYF

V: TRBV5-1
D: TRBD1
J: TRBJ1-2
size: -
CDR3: CASSFAGTGGVGYTF

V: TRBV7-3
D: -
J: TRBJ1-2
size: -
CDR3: CASSLGGTENYGYTF

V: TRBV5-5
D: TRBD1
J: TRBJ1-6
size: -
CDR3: CASSPRGGQGDSPLHF

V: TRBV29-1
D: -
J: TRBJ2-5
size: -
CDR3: CSVEGGEETQYF

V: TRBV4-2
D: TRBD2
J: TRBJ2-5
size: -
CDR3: CASSQGTSGGGLETQYF

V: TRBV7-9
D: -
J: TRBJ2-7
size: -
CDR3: CASSSIPYGSSYEQYF

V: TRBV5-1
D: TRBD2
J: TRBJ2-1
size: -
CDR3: CASSWGGGYNEQFF

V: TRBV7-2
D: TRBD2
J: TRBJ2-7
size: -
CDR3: CASSLGTSGSVLEYF

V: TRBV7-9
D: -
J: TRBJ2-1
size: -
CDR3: CASSRPRDTYNEQFF

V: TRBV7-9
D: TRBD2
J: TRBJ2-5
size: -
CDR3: CASSLTSGGSQETQYF

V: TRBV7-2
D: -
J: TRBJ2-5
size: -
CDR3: CASTRIGGLQETQYF

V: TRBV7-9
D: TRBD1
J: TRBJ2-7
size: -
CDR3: CASSHSGGQYF

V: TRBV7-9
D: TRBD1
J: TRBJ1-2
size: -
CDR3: CASSSRTGADWWGYGYTF

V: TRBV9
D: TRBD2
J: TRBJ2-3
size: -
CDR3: CASSVGSLAGGTDTQYF

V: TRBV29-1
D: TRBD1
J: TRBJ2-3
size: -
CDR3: CSVEDRGGQGHTDTQYF

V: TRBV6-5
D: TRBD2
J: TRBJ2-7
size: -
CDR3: CASSYSGRGGPYEQYF

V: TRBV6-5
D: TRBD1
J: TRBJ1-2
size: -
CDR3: CASRIQGNYGYTF

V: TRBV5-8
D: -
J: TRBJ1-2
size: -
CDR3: CASSPLGGYTF

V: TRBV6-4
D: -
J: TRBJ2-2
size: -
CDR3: CASSDSQSGELFF

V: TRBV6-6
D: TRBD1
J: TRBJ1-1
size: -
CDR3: CASRGQLNTEAFF

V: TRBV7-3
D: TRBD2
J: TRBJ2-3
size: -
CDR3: CASSLGGLGSDTQYF

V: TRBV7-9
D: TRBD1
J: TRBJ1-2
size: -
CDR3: CASSWTGVNYGYTF

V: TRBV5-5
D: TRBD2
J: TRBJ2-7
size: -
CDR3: CASSFEGAGFYEQYF

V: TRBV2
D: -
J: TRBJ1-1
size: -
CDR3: CASTRDGNTEAFF

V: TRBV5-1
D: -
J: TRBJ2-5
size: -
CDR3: CASSLSRGAQETQYF

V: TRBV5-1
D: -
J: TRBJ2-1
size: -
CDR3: CASSIAGVSYNEQFF

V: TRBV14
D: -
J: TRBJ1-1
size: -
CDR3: CASSQEVGGFTEAFF

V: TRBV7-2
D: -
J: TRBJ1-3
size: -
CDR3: CASSLSRDGNTIYF

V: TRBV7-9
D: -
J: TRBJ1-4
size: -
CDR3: CASSGEQGAANEKLFF

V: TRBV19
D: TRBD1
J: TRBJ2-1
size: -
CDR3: CASSLDRGPYNEQFF

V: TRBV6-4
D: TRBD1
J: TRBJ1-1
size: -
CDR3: CASSADRGNTEAFF

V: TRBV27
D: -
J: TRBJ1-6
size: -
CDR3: CASSLVQDSPLHF